The 29 T cell receptor beta chains presented below share a single source sample, sequenced in a study of PD-L1 blockade in urothelial cancer (dated by TCRdb to about 2017). The library was produced with the immunoSEQ multiplex PCR assay. TCRdb limited this immuneACCESS table to in-frame rearrangements with V and J called. A share of clones is missing; checked studies link under half to unresolved V genes, and the rest is unexplained. Within this sample are around 80,000 clones, with approximately 86% of them counted one time only. The top ten clones comprise 4.5% to 7% of the sample. Material: PBMCs, obtained around atezolizumab (anti-PD-L1) treatment. These receptors came from an older woman with urothelial cancer.

The V gene is TRBV27, the J gene TRBJ1-2; no clear D. The CDR3 extends over 15 amino acids. CDR1 is MNHEY, CDR2 SMNVEV, per germline (reference sequence). Trimming shortened V by 3 bases and J by 5 bases, and 16 bases separated the two germline ends. The CDR3 protein is CASSFSGPAGYGYTF. CDR3 DNA: TGTGCCAGCAGTTTTTCGGGCCCCGCGGGGTATGGCTACACCTTC.

V gene TRBV19 combines with J gene TRBJ1-2; the D is unclear. CDR3 length: 17 amino acids. Trimming shortened V by 0 bases and J by 5 bases, and 19 bases separated the two germline ends. Germline CDR1 and CDR2: LNHDA and SQIVND (reference sequence). CDR3 protein: CASSIDHQASIEYGYTF. CDR3 bases: TGTGCCAGTAGTATAGATCATCAGGCATCCATTGAATATGGCTACACCTTC.

The V gene is TRBV20-1, the J gene TRBJ1-2, with D perhaps matching TRBD1 (5 bases). Per the germline V gene, CDR1 is DFQATT and CDR2 is SNEGSKA (reference sequence). This CDR3 contains 11 residues. The ends were cut back, 2 bases at V and 6 bases at J, with 7 bases in the middle. Here the CDR3 reads CSARQGNGYTF. Here the CDR3 DNA reads TGCAGTGCTAGACAGGGAAATGGCTACACCTTC.

In nucleotides, the CDR3 is TGTGCCAGCAGTCAGTTTAATAGCGGTTACAATGAGCAGTTCTTC. Amino acids: CASSQFNSGYNEQFF. The chain employs TRBV11-2 and TRBJ2-1, with D perhaps matching TRBD2 (6 bases). CDR3 size: 15 residues. Germline V gives CDR1 SGHAT, CDR2 FQNNGV. Trimming shortened V by 6 bases and J by 4 bases, and 16 bases separated the two germline ends.

The chain uses TRBV30 and TRBJ2-3; 10 nucleotides line up with TRBD2. Germline-derived CDR1 and CDR2 are GTSNPN and SVGIG (reference sequence). There are 15 residues in the CDR3. The V segment lost 0 bases and the J segment 2 bases; nucleotides outside the gene matches: 2. The CDR3 sequence: CAWSVTSGITDTQYF. The CDR3 DNA reads TGTGCCTGGAGTGTAACTAGCGGGATCACAGATACGCAGTATTTT. Full variable domain (rest looked up from reference TRBV30 and TRBJ2-3): SQTIHQWPATLVQPVGSPLSLECTVEGTSNPNLYWYRQAAGRGLQLLFYSVGIGQISSEVPQNLSASRPQDRQFILSSKKLLLSDSGFYLCAWSVTSGITDTQYFGPGTRLTVL.

This clone was seen only once. The V call is TRBV9, the J call TRBJ2-2, with a possible D match to TRBD1 (6 bases). Trimming cost V 3 bases and J 8 bases, with 11 bases left between them. The germline V gene has CDR1 SGDLS and CDR2 YYNGEE. There are 13 residues in the CDR3. The CDR3 reads CASSDPRGGELFF. In nucleotides, the CDR3 is TGTGCCAGCAGCGACCCGAGGGGGGGGGAGCTGTTTTTT.

The chain employs TRBV29-1 and TRBJ2-1, with D perhaps TRBD1 (6 bases). Germline V gene sequence: CDR1 SQVTM, CDR2 ANQGSEA. The CDR3 covers 13 residues. V was trimmed by 4 bases and J by 4 bases, leaving 11 bases between them. The CDR3 spells CSVARGGYNEQFF. The CDR3 nucleotides are TGCAGCGTTGCCAGGGGCGGGTACAATGAGCAGTTCTTC.

This clone has only a few counts. V is TRBV4-2 and J is TRBJ2-7; D not resolved. The ends were cut back, 1 base at V and 4 bases at J, with 11 bases in the middle. Germline CDR1 reads LGHNA; CDR2 reads YNFKEQ. This CDR3 region has 14 residues. The CDR3 loop reads CASSQAPSGYEQYF. CDR3 in DNA: TGTGCCAGCAGCCAAGCCCCCTCGGGTTACGAGCAGTACTTC.

The chain is built from TRBV2 and TRBJ2-3, with 9 bases aligning to TRBD2. The CDR3 is made up of 19 amino acids. Trimming removed 3 bases from V and 1 base from J; junction bases left unmatched: 14. The germline CDR1 and CDR2 sequences are SNHLY and FYNNEI. For the CDR3, the DNA is TGTGCCAGCAGTGAGATGAACCCTTGGGCTAGCGGGGGCACAGATACGCAGTATTTT. Amino acid sequence: CASSEMNPWASGGTDTQYF.

This clone has a single count. This chain links TRBV7-6 with TRBJ2-3, with 9 bases fitting TRBD2. Trimming removed 5 bases from V and 2 bases from J; junction bases left unmatched: 5. The CDR3 runs to 15 residues. Germline V gene data show CDR1 as SGHVS and CDR2 as FNYEAQ. Here the CDR3 reads CASSLLAGATDTQYF. CDR3 nucleotide sequence: TGTGCCAGCAGCCTCTTAGCGGGAGCCACAGATACGCAGTATTTT. Filled out from reference TRBV7-6 and TRBJ2-3, the complete variable domain reads GAGVSQSPRYKVTKRGQDVALRCDPISGHVSLYWYRQALGQGPEFLTYFNYEAQQDKSGLPNDRFSAERPEGSISTLTIQRTEQRDSAMYRCASSLLAGATDTQYFGPGTRLTVL.

The rearrangement uses TRBV5-4 and TRBJ1-2, with 8 bases identical to TRBD1. Germline V gives CDR1 SGHNT, CDR2 YYREEE (reference sequence). The CDR3 has 15 amino acids. With 3 bases clipped from V and 4 bases from J, the junction kept 8 bases outside the gene matches. The CDR3 reads CASSSGQGGVYGYTF. DNA for the CDR3: TGTGCCAGCAGCTCCGGACAGGGCGGAGTCTATGGCTACACCTTC.

V and J are TRBV11-1 and TRBJ1-1; D remains ambiguous. Germline loops: CDR1 SGHAT, CDR2 FQDESV (reference sequence). Trimming cost V 2 bases and J 6 bases, with 10 bases left between them. CDR3 length equals 13 residues. CDR3 bases: TGTGCCAGCAGCTTACGGCCGAGGGCTGAAGCTTTCTTT. Translated, it gives CASSLRPRAEAFF.

The V call is TRBV7-3, the J call TRBJ2-2; D is uncertain. Germline V gene sequence: CDR1 SGHTA, CDR2 FQGTGA. The CDR3 totals 13 residues. Trimming removed 3 bases from V and 7 bases from J, with 9 bases in between. The CDR3 coding sequence is TGTGCCAGCAGCTTCCAGGAAAACGGGGAGCTGTTTTTT. Translating gives CASSFQENGELFF.

Written as DNA, the CDR3 is TGTGCCAGTAGTAAAAAGACCGGGACTAGCGGCACAGATACGCAGTATTTT. Translation gives CASSKKTGTSGTDTQYF. The J gene is TRBJ2-3, the V gene TRBV19, with TRBD2 identical over 10 bases. The germline CDR1 and CDR2 sequences are LNHDA and SQIVND (reference sequence). Trimming took 4 bases from V and 1 from J; bases not matched to a gene: 8. The CDR3 is 17 amino acids.

A remark on this clone: This sample includes further DNA sequences coding for the same CDR3. The chain uses TRBV28 and TRBJ1-3; D is unresolved. The CDR3 spans 14 residues. Per germline, CDR1 MDHEN and CDR2 SYDVKM. The V end was cut by 3 bases, the J end by 3 bases, with 9 bases between. In DNA form, the CDR3 reads TGTGCCAGCAGTTTGCAAGGAGGTGGAAACACCATATATTTT. It is translated as CASSLQGGGNTIYF.

V usage is TRBV6-1 and J usage is TRBJ1-2, with a weak D call TRBD1 (5 bases). The germline V gene has CDR1 MNHNS and CDR2 SASEGT. The CDR3 contains 14 residues. V lost 2 bases and J 4 bases, leaving 11 bases between the germline ends. CDR3 loop: CASSEQLGAYGYTF. In DNA, the CDR3 is TGTGCCAGCAGTGAACAGTTAGGGGCCTATGGCTACACCTTC.

This clone was detected once. V usage is TRBV11-2 and J usage is TRBJ1-2; maybe TRBD1 (6 bases). The V gene lost 5 bases and the J gene lost 4 bases, with 11 bases spanning the gap. The germline V gene has CDR1 SGHAT and CDR2 FQNNGV. The CDR3 is 13 residues long. The CDR3 DNA sequence: TGTGCCAGCAGCAGCGCAGGGGCCTATGGCTACACCTTC. Protein sequence: CASSSAGAYGYTF.

The J gene is TRBJ1-4, the V gene TRBV7-2; 7 bases fit TRBD1. CDR3 size: 14 residues. V was pared by 5 bases and J by 6 bases, with 6 bases of the junction left unmatched. Per germline, CDR1 SGHTA and CDR2 FQGNSA. In nucleotides, the CDR3 is TGTGCCAGCAGCCGAGGGGGCGCGGATGAAAAACTGTTTTTT. Residues: CASSRGGADEKLFF.

This clone is a singleton in its sample. The gene calls are TRBV7-9 and TRBJ2-1, with 13 bases lining up with TRBD2. Germline loops: CDR1 SEHNR, CDR2 FQNEAQ (reference sequence). After removal of 6 bases from V and 3 bases from J, the junction contained 5 bases not matched to a gene. This CDR3 has 16 residues. CDR3 in amino acids: CASSRGLAGDYNEQFF. CDR3 in DNA: TGTGCCAGCAGTCGTGGACTAGCGGGGGACTACAATGAGCAGTTCTTC.

This chain links TRBV7-8 with TRBJ1-6; a possible D gene is TRBD1 (5 bases). The germline CDR1 and CDR2 sequences are SGHVS and FQNEAQ. The CDR3 totals 15 residues. V shed 0 bases and J shed 9 bases, with 12 bases lying between them. The CDR3 region is CASSLAGAGGSPLHF. Written as DNA, the CDR3 is TGTGCCAGCAGCTTAGCTGGGGCCGGCGGTTCACCCCTCCACTTT.

This chain links TRBV10-3 with TRBJ2-1; TRBD1 matches at 10 bases. The CDR3 extends over 16 amino acids. Trimming cost V 4 bases and J 4 bases; bases outside gene matches: 7. Germline values: CDR1 ENHRY, CDR2 SYGVKD. This CDR3 is CAISAGTGVRYNEQFF. CDR3 DNA sequence: TGTGCCATCAGTGCCGGGACAGGGGTGAGGTACAATGAGCAGTTCTTC.

This chain links TRBV5-5 with TRBJ2-5, with D perhaps TRBD1 (6 bases). This CDR3 region has 16 residues. V was cut by 4 bases and J by 5 bases, with 21 bases left in between. Germline loops: CDR1 SGHKS, CDR2 YYEKEE (reference sequence). Here the CDR3 reads CASSPGSVDSWETQYF. The CDR3 DNA reads as TGTGCCAGCAGCCCAGGGAGTGTGGACAGTTGGGAGACCCAGTACTTC.

This clone appeared a few times. The CDR3 DNA sequence: TGTGCCAGTCGTAGCGGGAGCGCAGATACGCAGTATTTT. It encodes CASRSGSADTQYF. The J gene is TRBJ2-3, the V gene TRBV19; 9 bases align to TRBD2. V shed 8 bases, J shed 4 bases, and the junction held 4 bases outside the gene matches. This CDR3 region has 13 residues. The germline CDR1 and CDR2 sequences are LNHDA and SQIVND (reference sequence).

The chain carries TRBV7-2 and TRBJ2-5, with D possibly matching TRBD1 (6 bases). Trimming left V 2 bases short and J 2 bases short, with 12 bases between. Germline V gives CDR1 SGHTA, CDR2 FQGNSA. This CDR3 spans 15 amino acids. The CDR3 nucleotides read TGTGCCAGCAGCTTACTAGGACAGCAACAAGAGACCCAGTACTTC. Its protein product is CASSLLGQQQETQYF.

The V call is TRBV5-4, the J call TRBJ2-3; 10 bases line up with TRBD2. The germline V gene encodes CDR1 SGHNT and CDR2 YYREEE (reference sequence). This CDR3 region has 15 residues. The V segment lost 4 bases and the J segment 2 bases; nucleotides outside the gene matches: 4. The CDR3 DNA sequence: TGTGCCAGCAGCCTCGGACTAGCGGCCACAGATACGCAGTATTTT. Protein: CASSLGLAATDTQYF. Full variable domain (rest looked up from reference TRBV5-4 and TRBJ2-3): ETGVTQSPTHLIKTRGQQVTLRCSSQSGHNTVSWYQQALGQGPQFIFQYYREEENGRGNFPPRFSGLQFPNYSSELNVNALELDDSALYLCASSLGLAATDTQYFGPGTRLTVL.

CDR3 DNA sequence: TGTGCCAGCAATTCGCGGCACACTAGCACAGATACGCAGTATTTT. This gives the protein CASNSRHTSTDTQYF. This chain joins TRBV28 and TRBJ2-3; D gene ambiguous. The V and J ends lost 7 bases and 0 bases respectively, with 14 bases between them. CDR1 and CDR2 from the germline V gene are MDHEN and SYDVKM. This CDR3 is built from 15 residues.

V usage is TRBV27 and J usage is TRBJ2-7, with TRBD1 matching over 9 bases. This CDR3 has 14 amino acids. CDR1 and CDR2 (germline): MNHEY, SMNVEV (reference sequence). The trim removed 6 bases at V and 4 bases at J, leaving 7 bases unmatched. CDR3 nucleotide sequence: TGTGCCAGCAGGATGAGGACAGGGGAGTACGAGCAGTACTTC. This encodes CASRMRTGEYEQYF.

The chain employs TRBV9 and TRBJ1-2; 8 positions match TRBD1. The germline V gene has CDR1 SGDLS and CDR2 YYNGEE. CDR3 length equals 14 residues. Trimming removed 2 bases from V and 3 bases from J; junction bases left unmatched: 3. The CDR3 spells CASSVAQGDYGYTF. The CDR3 DNA reads as TGTGCCAGCAGCGTGGCACAGGGGGACTATGGCTACACCTTC.

The genes are TRBV4-2 and TRBJ2-3, with D possibly matching TRBD2 (7 bases). The germline V gene has CDR1 LGHNA and CDR2 YNFKEQ. The V and J ends lost 4 bases and 4 bases respectively, with 12 bases between them. This CDR3 has 14 amino acids. CDR3: CASSRSGGPDTQYF. In DNA form, the CDR3 reads TGTGCCAGCAGCCGGTCGGGGGGCCCAGATACGCAGTATTTT.